This T cell receptor beta chain was observed in a study of follicular helper T cells after annual influenza vaccination. Study overall: Sampling occurred days 0, 7 and 28 after each influenza vaccination.

From germline, CDR1 is MDHEN and CDR2 SYDVKM. The CDR3 is 17 residues long. V gave up 6 bases and J gave up 0 bases, with 20 bases separating them. Time point: 2015-2016 season, 7 days after influenza vaccination. Per time point, roughly 35-100 mL of blood was sampled. ICOS+CD38+ and ICOS-CD38- fractions were sorted from non-naive CD4+CXCR5+PD-1+ cells. Here immunoSEQ multiplex PCR was the method, and the copy in TCRdb shows in-frame clones only, minus some. The data hold roughly 7,000 clones, with roughly 83% observed a single time. This TCR derives from an adult who received the influenza vaccine. The specimen was CXCR5+ CD38- circulating T follicular helper cells from blood, collected 7 days after influenza vaccination. The subset here: circulating Tfh, non-naive CD4+CXCR5+PD-1+ (ICOS+CD38+ or ICOS-CD38-). This chain connects TRBV28 to TRBJ1-2, with TRBD1 as a possible D gene (5 bases). CDR3 DNA sequence: TGTGCCAGCAGGAAATCCTTCTCAGGGTCAGCTAACTATGGCTACACCTTC. This translates into CASRKSFSGSANYGYTF.